This T cell receptor beta chain was sequenced in a study of OX40 agonist ivuxolimab in advanced cancers. Germline trimming cut 5 bases from V and 4 bases from J; bases unmatched to any gene: 7. CDR3 length: 15 residues. Germline CDR1 is SNHLY and CDR2 is FYNNEI. A note on this clone: Antigen: not known.

Study-level findings and limits: Dose levels from 0.1 to 3.0 mg/kg saw CD4+ and CD8+ blood T cells expand clonally by week 6. Some nonresponders additionally presented with little normalized T-cell clonal expansion.

The repertoire was sequenced with immunoSEQ multiplex PCR; TCRdb's copy has only in-frame clones and lacks some. The data show 50,000 to 75,000 clones, roughly 85% seen once. The clonotype comes from an adult with an advanced solid tumor such as melanoma, head and neck, liver or kidney cancer. The chain has TRBV2 and TRBJ2-3; 9 bases fit TRBD1. The input for sequencing was CD4+ or CD8+ T cells sorted from blood, taken in a trial of the OX40 agonist ivuxolimab. The CDR3 sequence is CASSRDRALADTQYF. DNA for the CDR3: TGTGCCAGCAGTAGGGACAGGGCTTTGGCAGATACGCAGTATTTT.